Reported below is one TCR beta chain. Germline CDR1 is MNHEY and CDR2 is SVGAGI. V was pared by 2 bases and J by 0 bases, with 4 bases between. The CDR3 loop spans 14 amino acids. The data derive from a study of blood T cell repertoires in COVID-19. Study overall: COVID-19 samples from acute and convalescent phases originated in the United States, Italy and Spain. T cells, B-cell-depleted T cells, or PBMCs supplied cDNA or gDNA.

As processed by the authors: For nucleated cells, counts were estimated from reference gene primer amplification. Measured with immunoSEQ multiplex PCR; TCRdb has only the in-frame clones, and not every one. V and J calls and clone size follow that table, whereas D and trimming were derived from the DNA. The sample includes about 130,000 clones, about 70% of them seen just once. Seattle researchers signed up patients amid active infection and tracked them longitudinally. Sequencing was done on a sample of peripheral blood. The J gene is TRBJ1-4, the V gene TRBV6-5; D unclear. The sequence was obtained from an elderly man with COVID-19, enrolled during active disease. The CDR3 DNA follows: TGTGCCAGCAGTTACGGAGCAACTAATGAAAAACTGTTTTTT. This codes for CASSYGATNEKLFF.